The next 30 T cell receptor beta chains were all read from a single sample in a study of blood T cell repertoires in COVID-19 (dated by TCRdb to 2020 to 2022). Receptor amplification or capture employed the immunoSEQ multiplex PCR assay. TCRdb re-hosts the immuneACCESS table, in-frame sequences only. Its copies lack some clones; in the studies checked, an unresolved V gene accounts for under half of them, and the cause for the rest is not known. This sample gives approximately 190,000 clones in total; around 84% of them show up just once. Together, the top ten hold approximately 6.1% of the sample. The sample taken for sequencing was peripheral blood. These receptor sequences come from an elderly man with acute or convalescent COVID-19.

The chain employs TRBV24-1 and TRBJ1-2; D may be TRBD1 (6 bases). Between the trimmed V and J ends, which lost 4 bases and 5 bases, there was a span of 16 bases. Germline CDR1 KGHDR, CDR2 SFDVKD. CDR3 length: 15 amino acids. CDR3 sequence: CATSESYRDLYGYTF. In DNA form, the CDR3 reads TGTGCCACCAGTGAAAGTTACAGGGATCTTTATGGCTACACCTTC.

This clone was detected a few times. The chain recombines TRBV11-2 with TRBJ2-1, with 7 bases lining up with TRBD2. The trim removed 6 bases at V and 9 bases at J, leaving 2 bases unmatched. This CDR3 has 11 residues. Germline V gene sequence: CDR1 SGHAT, CDR2 FQNNGV. CDR3 in DNA: TGTGCCAGCAGGGGGGAGGGTGAGCAGTTCTTC. Translation: CASRGEGEQFF.

J is TRBJ2-3 and V is TRBV5-1, with D maybe TRBD1 (5 bases). V was shortened by 0 bases and J by 4 bases, with 9 bases between the two germline ends. The CDR3 length is 14 residues. Germline loops: CDR1 SGHRS, CDR2 YFSETQ. The CDR3 protein is CASSLEGNADTQYF. Here the CDR3 DNA reads TGCGCCAGCAGCTTGGAGGGGAACGCAGATACGCAGTATTTT.

This clone has just a few counts. The rearrangement uses TRBV4-1 and TRBJ2-7, with TRBD2 matching over 8 bases. V shed 1 base and J 4 bases; nucleotides not matched to a gene: 6. Germline assignment: CDR1 MGHRA and CDR2 YSYEKL. The CDR3 loop spans 15 amino acids. CDR3: CASSQASSGPYEQYF. CDR3 DNA sequence: TGCGCCAGCAGCCAAGCGTCTAGCGGGCCATACGAGCAGTACTTC.

A single count supports this clone. This chain joins TRBV5-1 and TRBJ2-1; D remains ambiguous. CDR3 length: 14 residues. Trimming removed 8 bases at V and 2 bases at J, with 14 bases between. CDR1 is SGHRS and CDR2 is YFSETQ in the germline V gene. For the CDR3, the DNA is TGCGCCAGTTCCTACAGCCAGCCCTACAATGAGCAGTTCTTC. This translates into CASSYSQPYNEQFF.

This clone was seen a handful of times. J is TRBJ2-1 and V is TRBV6-5, with unresolved D. From germline, CDR1 is MNHEY and CDR2 SVGAGI. Trimming cost V 0 bases and J 1 base, with 7 bases left between them. There are 15 residues in the CDR3. The CDR3 is CASSYSSASYNEQFF. CDR3 coding DNA: TGTGCCAGCAGTTACTCCAGCGCATCCTACAATGAGCAGTTCTTC.

The rearrangement joins TRBV24-1 to TRBJ2-2, with 8 bases that match TRBD2. Trimming took 4 bases from V and 1 from J; bases not matched to a gene: 4. The CDR3 totals 16 residues. Germline V gene sequence: CDR1 KGHDR, CDR2 SFDVKD. CDR3 sequence: CATSDTSGQNTGELFF. The CDR3 bases are TGTGCCACCAGTGACACTAGCGGACAGAACACCGGGGAGCTGTTTTTT.

The DNA of the CDR3 is TGTGCCAGCAGTTTACGTGGACTAGATAACAATGAGCAGTTCTTC. This codes for CASSLRGLDNNEQFF. The rearrangement joins TRBV27 to TRBJ2-1, with TRBD2 matching over 7 bases. The CDR3 extends over 15 amino acids. The V and J ends lost 2 bases and 5 bases, in that order; junction bases with no gene match: 6. Germline loops: CDR1 MNHEY, CDR2 SMNVEV (reference sequence).

The genes are TRBV29-1 and TRBJ1-1, with unresolved D. Germline values: CDR1 SQVTM, CDR2 ANQGSEA. Trimming stripped 7 bases from V and 1 base from J, with 16 bases between. The CDR3 length is 14 residues. The CDR3 nucleotides are TGCAGCGCACCCCCGACACGGTCGAACACTGAAGCTTTCTTT. Translating it yields CSAPPTRSNTEAFF. The full variable domain, completed using reference TRBV29-1 and TRBJ1-1, is SAVISQKPSRDICQRGTSLTIQCQVDSQVTMMFWYRQQPGQSLTLIATANQGSEATYESGFVIDKFPISRPNLTFSTLTVSNMSPEDSSIYLCSAPPTRSNTEAFFGQGTRLTVV.

The J gene is TRBJ2-3, the V gene TRBV27; 14 bases map to TRBD2. V lost 2 bases and J lost 9; bases outside the gene matches: 28. Germline assignment: CDR1 MNHEY and CDR2 SMNVEV (reference sequence). This CDR3 is 23 amino acids long. The CDR3 reads CASSLIPPRAEGLAGARGGTQYF. The CDR3 DNA reads as TGTGCCAGCAGTTTAATACCCCCCCGAGCGGAGGGACTAGCGGGGGCCCGAGGGGGGACGCAGTATTTT.

This chain joins TRBV29-1 and TRBJ1-4, with 7 bases fitting TRBD1. The trim removed 0 bases at V and 4 bases at J, leaving 5 bases unmatched. Germline CDR1 and CDR2: SQVTM and ANQGSEA. The CDR3 runs to 15 residues. This CDR3 is CSVEEPGQLNEKLFF. CDR3 nucleotides: TGCAGCGTTGAAGAACCGGGACAGCTTAATGAAAAACTGTTTTTT.

This chain joins TRBV28 and TRBJ1-3; the D gene is possibly TRBD1 (5 bases). Per the germline V gene, CDR1 is MDHEN and CDR2 is SYDVKM. Trimming removed 3 bases at V and 6 bases at J, with 12 bases between. The CDR3 is 14 amino acids. This chain's CDR3 is CASSFRGGVNTIYF. DNA for the CDR3: TGTGCCAGCAGTTTTCGGGGGGGTGTAAACACCATATATTTT.

The J gene is TRBJ2-5, the V gene TRBV4-1, with D uncertain. CDR3 length equals 14 residues. V was cut by 2 bases and J by 4 bases, with 11 bases left in between. Germline-derived CDR1 and CDR2 are MGHRA and YSYEKL. CDR3 DNA: TGCGCCAGCAGCCAACCGGAGCTCGTAGAGACCCAGTACTTC. Translating gives CASSQPELVETQYF.

The rearrangement uses TRBV19 and TRBJ2-7; D may be TRBD2 (6 bases). Trimming stripped 3 bases from V and 0 bases from J, with 12 bases between. This CDR3 has 15 residues. Germline-derived CDR1 and CDR2 are LNHDA and SQIVND (reference sequence). The CDR3 is CASSMRGHSSYEQYF. CDR3 nucleotide sequence: TGTGCCAGTAGTATGCGGGGCCATAGCTCCTACGAGCAGTACTTC.

In its sample, this clone was seen a few times. The J gene is TRBJ2-7, the V gene TRBV10-1, with TRBD2 matching 7 bases. J was trimmed by 1 base and V by 10 bases; bases with no gene match: 7. Germline assignment: CDR1 WNHNN and CDR2 SYGVQD (reference sequence). The length of the CDR3 is 13 residues. CDR3 coding DNA: TGCGCCATCGGGACTACCATTTCCTACGAGCAGTACTTC. This codes for CAIGTTISYEQYF.

The chain joins TRBV15 to TRBJ2-2; 14 bases align to TRBD2. The J segment lost 1 base and the V segment lost 1 base, leaving 8 bases of the junction unmatched. This CDR3 contains 20 residues. Germline CDR1 LNHNV, CDR2 YYDKDF (reference sequence). DNA for the CDR3: TGTGCCACCAGCAGAGTTAAAGGACTAGCGGGAGGAGAGAACACCGGGGAGCTGTTTTTT. Translating gives CATSRVKGLAGGENTGELFF.

This clone was detected only a few times. This chain joins TRBV27 and TRBJ1-3; the match to TRBD1 covers 7 bases. J gave up 0 bases and V 3 bases, and 5 bases lay outside the gene matches. The CDR3 extends over 16 amino acids. Germline values: CDR1 MNHEY, CDR2 SMNVEV (reference sequence). DNA for the CDR3: TGTGCCAGCAGTTTGGGACAGCTAGACTCTGGAAACACCATATATTTT. Translating gives CASSLGQLDSGNTIYF.

The chain recombines TRBV7-2 with TRBJ2-5, with 11 positions matching TRBD1. The CDR3 is 15 amino acids. Germline V gives CDR1 SGHTA, CDR2 FQGNSA. V trimming: 4 bases; J trimming: 4 bases; junction bases outside the gene matches: 5. CDR3 nucleotide sequence: TGTGCCAGCAGCTGGACAGGGGGCGAGAGAGAGACCCAGTACTTC. It codes for CASSWTGGERETQYF.

The CDR3 is CSVEGIGREKLFF. CDR3 sequence (DNA): TGCAGCGTTGAAGGCATTGGCAGGGAAAAACTGTTTTTT. V and J are TRBV29-1 and TRBJ1-4, with unresolved D. V was shortened by 1 base and J by 8 bases, with 11 bases between the two germline ends. CDR1 is SQVTM and CDR2 is ANQGSEA in the germline V gene. The CDR3 runs to 13 residues.

This chain uses TRBV28 with TRBJ2-1; tentative D call: TRBD1 (6 bases). This CDR3 comprises 15 residues. V lost 6 bases, J lost 2 bases, and 14 bases lay in between. The V gene's germline CDR1 is MDHEN and CDR2 SYDVKM. CDR3 nucleotide sequence: TGTGCCAGCAGGAACACAGGGTCAACCTACAATGAGCAGTTCTTC. Translated, it gives CASRNTGSTYNEQFF.

This chain connects TRBV2 to TRBJ2-3, with 9 bases that match TRBD2. The trim removed 6 bases at V and 7 bases at J, leaving 11 bases unmatched. CDR3 length: 15 amino acids. The germline gives CDR1 SNHLY, CDR2 FYNNEI. CDR3 sequence reads: CASSASAGGPNTQYF. The DNA of the CDR3 is TGTGCCAGCAGCGCCTCGGCGGGAGGGCCGAATACGCAGTATTTT. The variable domain in full, with the rest retrieved from reference TRBV2 and TRBJ2-3, is EPEVTQTPSHQVTQMGQEVILRCVPISNHLYFYWYRQILGQKVEFLVSFYNNEISEKSEIFDDQFSVERPDGSNFTLKIRSTKLEDSAMYFCASSASAGGPNTQYFGPGTRLTVL.

The chain is built from TRBV6-6 and TRBJ2-3; perhaps TRBD2 as D (6 bases). The V end was cut by 5 bases, the J end by 0 bases, with 21 bases between. CDR1 MNHNY and CDR2 SVGAGI come from the germline V gene (reference sequence). The CDR3 consists of 18 residues. The CDR3 DNA reads TGTGCCAGCAGTCCGAGCCGACTAGTAGGATTTAGCACAGATACGCAGTATTTT. Amino acids: CASSPSRLVGFSTDTQYF.

The chain combines TRBV7-3 with TRBJ2-3, with 7 bases aligning to TRBD2. The germline V gene has CDR1 SGHTA and CDR2 FQGTGA. This CDR3 has 14 residues. Trimming at V came to 6 bases and at J to 6 bases, leaving 9 bases not matched to a gene. The CDR3 here is CASRPQAGVDTQYF. For the CDR3, the DNA is TGTGCCAGCAGACCACAGGCGGGGGTGGATACGCAGTATTTT.

The chain recombines TRBV6-1 with TRBJ1-2; TRBD1 matches at 9 bases. Germline trimming cut 3 bases from V and 3 bases from J; bases unmatched to any gene: 5. Germline CDR1 MNHNS, CDR2 SASEGT. This CDR3 is built from 15 residues. CDR3 in DNA: TGTGCCAGCAGTGACACAGGGGGCGCTGACTATGGCTACACCTTC. Translating it yields CASSDTGGADYGYTF.

This chain links TRBV6-5 with TRBJ2-2; D gene ambiguous. The CDR3 has 13 amino acids. With 5 bases removed from V and 7 bases from J, the gap between germline ends came to 11 bases. Germline CDR1 MNHEY, CDR2 SVGAGI. This chain's CDR3 is CASSLRIGGELFF. CDR3 DNA sequence: TGTGCCAGCAGTCTACGAATCGGCGGGGAGCTGTTTTTT.

The rearrangement links TRBV7-2 to TRBJ2-5, with 11 bases matching TRBD1. V trimming: 5 bases; J trimming: 1 base; junction bases outside the gene matches: 6. Germline-derived CDR1 and CDR2 are SGHTA and FQGNSA. CDR3 length: 16 amino acids. CDR3 sequence (DNA): TGTGCCAGCAGCAGATCCGGGACAGGGGGCCAAGAGACCCAGTACTTC. The encoded protein is CASSRSGTGGQETQYF.

The chain carries TRBV7-9 and TRBJ2-2; 11 bases are shared with TRBD2. Germline CDR1 and CDR2: SEHNR and FQNEAQ (reference sequence). The ends lost 5 bases at V and 6 bases at J; junction bases unmatched: 17. CDR3 size: 19 residues. The CDR3 loop is CASSTTVVSGRAAAGELFF. DNA for the CDR3: TGTGCCAGCAGCACAACCGTGGTTAGCGGGAGGGCCGCGGCCGGGGAGCTGTTTTTT.

In regard to this clone: At one end, the junction sequence differs from germline, possibly due to a read error. The chain recombines TRBV24-1 with TRBJ2-2, with 7 bases identical to TRBD1. This CDR3 is 13 amino acids long. Germline CDR1 KGHDR, CDR2 SFDVKD. Here the CDR3 reads CAISTGETGELFF. The CDR3 bases are TGTGCCATCAGTACAGGGGAGACCGGGGAGCTGTTTTTT.

This rearrangement joins TRBV2 to TRBJ1-4, with D perhaps TRBD1 (5 bases). With 2 bases removed from V and 2 bases from J, the gap between germline ends came to 15 bases. Germline CDR1 is SNHLY and CDR2 is FYNNEI. The CDR3 sequence is 17 residues long. The CDR3 DNA reads as TGTGCCAGCAGTGAATGGCAGGGTTCCGGGACTAATGAAAAACTGTTTTTT. Translating gives CASSEWQGSGTNEKLFF.

This clone was detected a few times. The chain carries TRBV25-1 and TRBJ1-5, with 7 bases aligning to TRBD1. The CDR3 consists of 14 residues. The V gene end was trimmed by 4 bases and the J gene end by 3 bases; junction bases not matched to a gene: 3. Germline loops: CDR1 MGHDK, CDR2 SYGVNS. The CDR3 sequence: CASSATGHNQPQHF. DNA of the CDR3: TGTGCCAGCAGTGCGACAGGGCACAATCAGCCCCAGCATTTT.